A selection of T cell receptor beta chains follows, all from one sample in a study of T cells in Graves' hyperthyroidism and ophthalmopathy. Using its own MiXCR run on the multiplex PCR reads, TCRdb lists one record per CDR3 protein. The table shows 610,000 or so distinct CDR3 sequences, with roughly 50% occurring only once. The sequenced sample consisted of peripheral blood or thyroid tissue (not recorded which). These receptors were obtained from a woman under 30 with Graves' hyperthyroidism. Both conserved end residues are part of each CDR3. D genes are given only for firm matches. For some rows the clone size is stated as once, few or many, or as a class when expanded; others skip it.

d_call: -; j_call: TRBJ1-1; clone_size: -; v_call: TRBV25-1; cdr3_aa: CASPGSNTEAFF; cdr3_nt: TGTGCCAGCCCGGGGTCCAACACTGAAGCTTTCTTT
d_call: TRBD1; j_call: TRBJ1-4; clone_size: many; v_call: TRBV15; cdr3_aa: CATSKEAGGTNEKLFF; cdr3_nt: TGTGCCACCAGCAAAGAAGCAGGGGGAACTAATGAAAAACTGTTTTTT
d_call: -; j_call: TRBJ1-1; clone_size: -; v_call: TRBV25-1; cdr3_aa: CASLGEGTEAFF; cdr3_nt: TGTGCCAGCTTAGGGGAGGGTACTGAAGCTTTCTTT
d_call: -; j_call: TRBJ2-7; clone_size: -; v_call: TRBV2; cdr3_aa: CASSYDGPHSYNEQYF; cdr3_nt: TGTGCCAGCAGTTACGATGGACCGCACTCCTACAATGAGCAGTACTTC
d_call: -; j_call: TRBJ2-2; clone_size: -; v_call: TRBV20-1; cdr3_aa: CSARDLDQNTGELFF; cdr3_nt: TGCAGTGCTAGAGATTTAGATCAAAACACCGGGGAGCTGTTTTTT
d_call: TRBD1; j_call: TRBJ2-7; clone_size: -; v_call: TRBV30; cdr3_aa: CAWSVPPGQYAISYEQYF; cdr3_nt: TGTGCCTGGAGTGTTCCCCCGGGACAGTACGCAATCTCATACGAGCAGTACTTC
d_call: -; j_call: TRBJ2-7; clone_size: many; v_call: TRBV6-5; cdr3_aa: CASSYGAENYEQYF; cdr3_nt: TGTGCCAGCAGTTACGGTGCGGAAAACTACGAGCAGTACTTC
d_call: TRBD2; j_call: TRBJ2-7; clone_size: many; v_call: TRBV2; cdr3_aa: CASRTGGRIDEQYF; cdr3_nt: TGTGCCAGCAGGACCGGCGGGAGGATCGACGAGCAGTACTTC
d_call: TRBD1; j_call: TRBJ2-7; clone_size: many; v_call: TRBV6-5; cdr3_aa: CASSYGTGPVYEQYF; cdr3_nt: TGTGCCAGCAGTTACGGGACAGGGCCTGTCTACGAGCAGTACTTC
d_call: -; j_call: TRBJ1-2; clone_size: many; v_call: TRBV18; cdr3_aa: CASSSARDGYTF; cdr3_nt: TGTGCCAGCTCATCCGCCAGGGACGGCTACACCTTC
d_call: TRBD1; j_call: TRBJ1-2; clone_size: many; v_call: TRBV29-1; cdr3_aa: CSVEDLDRGDYGYTF; cdr3_nt: TGCAGCGTTGAAGATCTGGACAGGGGGGACTATGGCTACACCTTC
d_call: -; j_call: TRBJ2-7; clone_size: many; v_call: TRBV6-2/TRBV6-3; cdr3_aa: CASSYRVGNEQYF; cdr3_nt: TGTGCCAGCAGTTACAGGGTCGGTAACGAGCAGTACTTC
d_call: TRBD1; j_call: TRBJ2-7; clone_size: -; v_call: TRBV7-7; cdr3_aa: CASSTGTGRLVFMDEQYF; cdr3_nt: TGTGCCAGCAGCACCGGGACAGGTCGACTAGTCTTTATGGACGAGCAGTACTTC
d_call: -; j_call: TRBJ1-5; clone_size: -; v_call: TRBV27; cdr3_aa: CASGGVLGSQPQHF; cdr3_nt: TGTGCCAGCGGAGGTGTCCTGGGGAGTCAGCCCCAGCATTTT
d_call: -; j_call: TRBJ1-4; clone_size: many; v_call: TRBV9; cdr3_aa: CASSWGWGADGEKLFF; cdr3_nt: TGTGCCAGCAGTTGGGGGTGGGGGGCGGACGGAGAAAAACTGTTTTTT
d_call: -; j_call: TRBJ1-5; clone_size: many; v_call: TRBV2; cdr3_aa: CASSDPGINQPQHF; cdr3_nt: TGTGCCAGCAGTGACCCAGGAATCAATCAGCCCCAGCATTTT
d_call: -; j_call: TRBJ1-2; clone_size: -; v_call: TRBV29-1; cdr3_aa: CSKDSDYGYTF; cdr3_nt: TGCAGCAAGGACAGCGACTATGGCTACACCTTC
d_call: -; j_call: TRBJ2-5; clone_size: -; v_call: TRBV7-9; cdr3_aa: CASSVGGPETQYF; cdr3_nt: TGTGCCAGCTCGGTGGGAGGCCCAGAGACCCAGTACTTC
d_call: -; j_call: TRBJ1-6; clone_size: -; v_call: TRBV2; cdr3_aa: CASSEYGGSPLHF; cdr3_nt: TGTGCCAGCAGTGAATACGGGGGATCCCCCCTCCACTTT
d_call: TRBD2; j_call: TRBJ2-7; clone_size: many; v_call: TRBV5-1; cdr3_aa: CASSSTGTSGDEQYF; cdr3_nt: TGCGCCAGCAGCTCAACCGGGACTAGCGGGGACGAGCAGTACTTC
d_call: -; j_call: TRBJ2-7; clone_size: -; v_call: TRBV5-1; cdr3_aa: CVSSLVDNYEQYF; cdr3_nt: TGCGTCAGCAGCTTGGTAGACAACTACGAGCAGTACTTC
d_call: -; j_call: TRBJ1-1; clone_size: -; v_call: TRBV20-1; cdr3_aa: CSAKPRTRNTEAFF; cdr3_nt: TGCAGTGCAAAACCTAGGACGAGGAACACTGAAGCTTTCTTT
d_call: TRBD1; j_call: TRBJ1-5; clone_size: -; v_call: TRBV7-6; cdr3_aa: CASSLAVPGQGVQPQHF; cdr3_nt: TGTGCCAGCAGCTTAGCGGTACCGGGACAGGGGGTTCAGCCCCAGCATTTT
d_call: TRBD1; j_call: TRBJ2-5; clone_size: many; v_call: TRBV29-1; cdr3_aa: CSVAPRGETQYF; cdr3_nt: TGCAGCGTTGCCCCCAGGGGGGAGACCCAGTACTTC
d_call: -; j_call: TRBJ1-1; clone_size: -; v_call: TRBV15; cdr3_aa: CATSREAGEYNEQFF; cdr3_nt: TGTGCCACCAGCAGAGAAGCGGGAGAATACAATGAGCAGTTCTTT
d_call: TRBD1; j_call: TRBJ1-1; clone_size: many; v_call: TRBV7-8; cdr3_aa: CASSSGQGANTEAFF; cdr3_nt: TGTGCCAGCAGCTCGGGACAGGGGGCAAACACTGAAGCTTTCTTT
d_call: -; j_call: TRBJ1-1; clone_size: -; v_call: TRBV6-5; cdr3_aa: CASSPPGDRMNTEAFF; cdr3_nt: TGTGCCAGCAGTCCCCCAGGGGATAGAATGAACACTGAAGCTTTCTTT
d_call: -; j_call: TRBJ2-7; clone_size: many; v_call: TRBV7-9; cdr3_aa: CASSPSGYEQYF; cdr3_nt: TGTGCCAGCAGCCCGTCGGGTTACGAGCAGTACTTC
d_call: -; j_call: TRBJ2-7; clone_size: many; v_call: TRBV20-1; cdr3_aa: CSASPLGASYEQYF; cdr3_nt: TGCAGTGCTAGCCCTCTTGGGGCCTCCTACGAGCAGTACTTC
d_call: -; j_call: TRBJ1-1; clone_size: -; v_call: TRBV20-1; cdr3_aa: CSARGTNTEAFF; cdr3_nt: TGCAGTGCTAGGGGGACGAACACTGAAGCTTTCTTT
d_call: TRBD1; j_call: TRBJ2-7; clone_size: -; v_call: TRBV7-2; cdr3_aa: CASRAGTAIHEQYF; cdr3_nt: TGTGCCAGCAGAGCTGGGACAGCTATCCACGAGCAGTACTTC
d_call: -; j_call: TRBJ1-2; clone_size: -; v_call: TRBV7-2; cdr3_aa: CASSTQDSHGYTF; cdr3_nt: TGTGCCAGCAGCACCCAGGACAGCCATGGCTACACCTTC
d_call: -; j_call: TRBJ1-2; clone_size: -; v_call: TRBV5-5; cdr3_aa: CACSLDLQVNYGYTF; cdr3_nt: TGTGCCTGCAGCTTAGACCTGCAGGTTAACTATGGCTACACCTTC
d_call: TRBD1; j_call: TRBJ1-2; clone_size: many; v_call: TRBV5-8; cdr3_aa: CASSGDRGDYGYTF; cdr3_nt: TGTGCCAGCAGCGGCGACAGGGGCGACTATGGCTACACCTTC
d_call: TRBD2; j_call: TRBJ2-6; clone_size: -; v_call: TRBV12-3/TRBV12-4; cdr3_aa: CASSFGGGAGANVLTF; cdr3_nt: TGTGCCAGCAGTTTCGGCGGGGGTGCCGGGGCCAACGTCCTGACTTTC
d_call: -; j_call: TRBJ1-5; clone_size: many; v_call: TRBV3-1; cdr3_aa: CASSQDRQRNQPQHF; cdr3_nt: TGTGCCAGCAGCCAAGATAGACAACGCAATCAGCCCCAGCATTTT
d_call: -; j_call: TRBJ1-1; clone_size: many; v_call: TRBV7-8; cdr3_aa: CASSLEGLLGAFF; cdr3_nt: TGTGCCAGCAGCTTAGAGGGCCTCCTCGGAGCTTTCTTT
d_call: -; j_call: TRBJ1-5; clone_size: -; v_call: TRBV7-9; cdr3_aa: CASSLGEGETQHF; cdr3_nt: TGTGCCAGCAGCTTAGGGGAAGGGGAGACCCAGCATTTT
d_call: -; j_call: TRBJ1-5; clone_size: many; v_call: TRBV24-1; cdr3_aa: CATSDRTLDRSGQPQHF; cdr3_nt: TGTGCCACCAGTGACCGCACACTCGACAGGTCCGGGCAGCCCCAGCATTTT
d_call: -; j_call: TRBJ2-5; clone_size: once; v_call: TRBV20-1; cdr3_aa: CSASSEDQETQYF; cdr3_nt: TGCAGTGCTTCTAGCGAGGACCAAGAGACCCAGTACTTC
d_call: TRBD1; j_call: TRBJ1-1; clone_size: many; v_call: TRBV7-9; cdr3_aa: CASSLDPGQGGTEAFF; cdr3_nt: TGTGCCAGCAGCTTAGATCCGGGACAGGGCGGCACTGAAGCTTTCTTT
d_call: TRBD1; j_call: TRBJ2-2; clone_size: -; v_call: TRBV7-3; cdr3_aa: CASSHRSAGGVGTGELFF; cdr3_nt: TGTGCCAGCAGCCACCGGTCTGCAGGGGGCGTCGGAACCGGGGAGCTGTTTTTT
d_call: -; j_call: TRBJ1-4; clone_size: many; v_call: TRBV5-1; cdr3_aa: CASSLGGGTNEKLFF; cdr3_nt: TGCGCCAGCAGCTTGGGAGGGGGAACTAATGAAAAACTGTTTTTT
d_call: -; j_call: TRBJ1-4; clone_size: many; v_call: TRBV12-3/TRBV12-4; cdr3_aa: CASRGTNEKLFF; cdr3_nt: TGTGCCAGCAGGGGAACTAATGAAAAACTGTTTTTT
d_call: -; j_call: TRBJ2-2; clone_size: many; v_call: TRBV13; cdr3_aa: CASSPTGVLSQGRELDGELFF; cdr3_nt: TGTGCCAGCAGCCCAACAGGGGTCCTGTCCCAAGGGAGGGAATTGGACGGGGAGCTGTTTTTT
d_call: -; j_call: TRBJ1-1; clone_size: many; v_call: TRBV5-1; cdr3_aa: CASSYHSPRGEAFF; cdr3_nt: TGCGCCAGCAGCTACCACAGCCCCAGGGGTGAAGCTTTCTTT
d_call: -; j_call: TRBJ1-1; clone_size: many; v_call: TRBV20-1; cdr3_aa: CSARSRRRLEAFF; cdr3_nt: TGCAGTGCTAGAAGTAGGAGGCGGCTCGAAGCTTTCTTT
d_call: -; j_call: TRBJ2-5; clone_size: many; v_call: TRBV11-3; cdr3_aa: CASSSSAQETQYF; cdr3_nt: TGTGCCAGCTCTTCTAGCGCCCAAGAGACCCAGTACTTC
d_call: -; j_call: TRBJ1-2; clone_size: -; v_call: TRBV29-1; cdr3_aa: CSSLTSGGYTF; cdr3_nt: TGCAGCTCGTTGACTAGCGGGGGCTACACCTTC
d_call: -; j_call: TRBJ1-1; clone_size: -; v_call: TRBV7-9; cdr3_aa: CASSLEPW; cdr3_nt: TGTGCCAGCAGCTTAGAGCCATGG